These T cell receptor beta chains were read from a single sample in a study of blood T cells in healthy people across ages. TCRdb independently ran MiXCR on the 5' RACE reads; one entry per CDR3 protein. The sample holds around 800,000 distinct CDR3 sequences; 25% to 30% are singletons and the top ten take over 2.5%. In addition, the sample was reused for a study of T cells of mothers and their children.

The sequencing sample was made of blood. These receptors all stem from a boy between 10 and 17 years old in good health. The CDR3 runs from the conserved cysteine through the conserved F or W. Each record gives: CDR3 length, V gene, clone size, D gene, J gene, CDR3 DNA, CDR3 protein. The D gene is left open where the match is weak. Size is omitted from some rows. Given values are once, few, many or a class for expanded clones.

length: 16
V: TRBV25-1
size: few
D: .
J: TRBJ2-7
DNA: TGTGCCAGCAGTGAATATGGACCCAAAAAATCCTACGAGCAGTACTTC
CDR3: CASSEYGPKKSYEQYF

length: 14
V: TRBV6-5
size: .
D: TRBD2
J: TRBJ2-7
DNA: TGTGCCAGCAGTTACCGAGCGGGGGACACCGAGCAGTACTTC
CDR3: CASSYRAGDTEQYF

length: 13
V: TRBV10-3
size: few
D: .
J: TRBJ1-5
DNA: TGTGCCATCACCGCAGGGATCGATCAGCCCCAGCATTTT
CDR3: CAITAGIDQPQHF

length: 15
V: TRBV5-5
size: few
D: TRBD1
J: TRBJ1-3
DNA: TGTGCCAGCAGCTGGGACAGGGGCTCTGGAAACACCATATATTTT
CDR3: CASSWDRGSGNTIYF

length: 15
V: TRBV3-1
size: .
D: .
J: TRBJ1-4
DNA: TGTGCCAGCAGCCAAGCCCCCGGGGGGCGCGAAAAACTGTTTTTT
CDR3: CASSQAPGGREKLFF

length: 15
V: TRBV12-3/TRBV12-4
size: .
D: .
J: TRBJ2-7
DNA: TGTGCCAGCAGCACTGGCTGGCTACTATCCTACGAGCAGTACTTC
CDR3: CASSTGWLLSYEQYF

length: 11
V: TRBV5-1
size: .
D: .
J: TRBJ2-1
DNA: TGCGCCAGCAGCTTCGAGGTTGAGCAGTTCTTC
CDR3: CASSFEVEQFF

length: 20
V: TRBV6-1
size: .
D: .
J: TRBJ2-1
DNA: TGTGCCAGCAGTGAAAAGAGGGGGGTGTGGCGGCGAACCTCCTACAATGAGCAGTTCTTC
CDR3: CASSEKRGVWRRTSYNEQFF

length: 15
V: TRBV12-3/TRBV12-4
size: .
D: TRBD2
J: TRBJ2-2
DNA: TGTGCCAGCAGTCCAAGCGGGGGGCAATTCGGGGAGCTGTTTTTT
CDR3: CASSPSGGQFGELFF

length: 15
V: TRBV1
size: .
D: .
J: TRBJ2-7
DNA: TGCACCAGCAGCCAAGAGGGAGAGGTGTCCTACGAGCAGTACTTC
CDR3: CTSSQEGEVSYEQYF

length: 15
V: TRBV11-2
size: .
D: .
J: TRBJ1-1
DNA: TGTGCCAGCAGCCCTCTTAGGAAGTCAAGGACTGAAGCTTTCTTT
CDR3: CASSPLRKSRTEAFF

length: 18
V: TRBV20-1
size: few
D: TRBD1
J: TRBJ2-1
DNA: TGCAGTGCTAGAAGGGACAGGGGGCTTATTCGATCCTACAATGAGCAGTTCTTC
CDR3: CSARRDRGLIRSYNEQFF

length: 11
V: TRBV30
size: .
D: .
J: TRBJ1-4
DNA: TGTGCCTGGTTAATCCGAGAAAAACTGTTTTTT
CDR3: CAWLIREKLFF

length: 14
V: TRBV2
size: .
D: TRBD1
J: TRBJ2-7
DNA: TGTGCCAGCAGTGTACAGGGGGGATTGTACGAGCAGTACTTC
CDR3: CASSVQGGLYEQYF

length: 15
V: TRBV7-3
size: .
D: TRBD2
J: TRBJ2-1
DNA: TGTGCCAGCAGCTTAGGCGGGGGGGCTCTCAATGAGCAGTTCTTC
CDR3: CASSLGGGALNEQFF

length: 16
V: TRBV5-1
size: .
D: TRBD1
J: TRBJ2-2
DNA: TGCGCCAGCAGCTCTGTCCCAGGGGGCAGGGCCGGGGAGCTGTTTTTT
CDR3: CASSSVPGGRAGELFF

length: 13
V: TRBV29-1
size: .
D: .
J: TRBJ2-7
DNA: TGCAGCGTTAGTCGGAGAGTCTCCTACGAGCAGTACTTC
CDR3: CSVSRRVSYEQYF

length: 16
V: TRBV7-9
size: .
D: .
J: TRBJ1-4
DNA: TGTGCCAGCAGCTTTACCCGGGCGACAGTAGGTGAAAAACTGTTTTTT
CDR3: CASSFTRATVGEKLFF

length: 14
V: TRBV2
size: few
D: .
J: TRBJ2-7
DNA: TGTGCCAGCAGGAGGGACGTACCGACCTACGAGCAGTACTTC
CDR3: CASRRDVPTYEQYF

length: 15
V: TRBV7-2
size: .
D: .
J: TRBJ1-1
DNA: TGTGCCAGCAGCTTACAGGTAGTCGGCGGGGTGGAAGCTTTCTTT
CDR3: CASSLQVVGGVEAFF

length: 16
V: TRBV28
size: few
D: TRBD2
J: TRBJ2-3
DNA: TGTGCCAGCAGTTTATGGGCCGGGGGGTCCACAGATACGCAGTATTTT
CDR3: CASSLWAGGSTDTQYF

length: 14
V: TRBV15
size: few
D: .
J: TRBJ2-5
DNA: TGTGCCACCAGCGGACCCAACCAGCTTGAGACCCAGTACTTC
CDR3: CATSGPNQLETQYF

length: 12
V: TRBV6-1
size: .
D: .
J: TRBJ1-2
DNA: TGTGCCAGCAGCTGGGGGGGGACTGGCTACACCTTC
CDR3: CASSWGGTGYTF

length: 14
V: TRBV7-9
size: .
D: .
J: TRBJ2-5
DNA: TGTGCCAGCAGGACCCTCTGGGGCGAAAAGACCCAGTACTTC
CDR3: CASRTLWGEKTQYF

length: 12
V: TRBV5-1
size: .
D: .
J: TRBJ2-1
DNA: TGCGCCAGCAGATTGGCCAGCAATGAGCAGTTCTTC
CDR3: CASRLASNEQFF

length: 14
V: TRBV12-3/TRBV12-4
size: .
D: TRBD2
J: TRBJ2-4
DNA: TGTGCCAGCGGGGCGGGGGGCGGGAAAAACATTCAGTACTTC
CDR3: CASGAGGGKNIQYF

length: 13
V: TRBV20-1
size: few
D: TRBD1
J: TRBJ1-5
DNA: TGCAGTGCTCCGAGGGGGCAAGGGCAGCCCCAGCATTTT
CDR3: CSAPRGQGQPQHF

length: 13
V: TRBV20-1
size: few
D: .
J: TRBJ2-2
DNA: TGCAGTGCTAGGACTCAGGGGTCAGGGGAGCTGTTTTTT
CDR3: CSARTQGSGELFF

length: 12
V: TRBV29-1
size: few
D: .
J: TRBJ1-3
DNA: TGCAGCGTTGATGGGAAGGACGACACCATATATTTT
CDR3: CSVDGKDDTIYF

length: 17
V: TRBV7-6
size: .
D: TRBD1
J: TRBJ2-7
DNA: TGTGCCAGCAGCCGACGGGCTTGGACAGGGGAGAGCTACGAGCAGTACTTC
CDR3: CASSRRAWTGESYEQYF

length: 18
V: TRBV18
size: .
D: .
J: TRBJ1-2
DNA: TGTGCCAGCTCACCAGCGACGGGGTCGGCCTCTTTCCTATATGGCTACACCTTC
CDR3: CASSPATGSASFLYGYTF

length: 16
V: TRBV7-9
size: once
D: .
J: TRBJ2-7
DNA: TGTGCCAGCAGCTTAGCCCGGGCAGCAAAATCCTACGAGCAGTACTTC
CDR3: CASSLARAAKSYEQYF

length: 10
V: TRBV12-5
size: .
D: .
J: TRBJ2-5
DNA: TGTGCTAGTGGTTTGGGACAGGTCCACTTC
CDR3: CASGLGQVHF

length: 12
V: TRBV29-1
size: few
D: TRBD2
J: TRBJ2-3
DNA: TGCAGTCAGCGGGGAAGCACAGATACGCAGTATTTT
CDR3: CSQRGSTDTQYF

length: 19
V: TRBV4-1
size: few
D: TRBD2
J: TRBJ2-3
DNA: TGCGCCAGCAGCCAAGCGGGGAGCGGGGGCCCCGGGGGCACAGATACGCAGTATTTT
CDR3: CASSQAGSGGPGGTDTQYF

length: 16
V: TRBV15
size: .
D: TRBD1
J: TRBJ1-2
DNA: TGTGCCACCAGCAGAAAGAGACAGGGGCCTAACTATGGCTACACCTTC
CDR3: CATSRKRQGPNYGYTF

length: 15
V: TRBV7-3
size: few
D: TRBD1
J: TRBJ2-1
DNA: TGTGCCAGCAGACCCGACAGGGAAGCCTACAATGAGCAGTTCTTC
CDR3: CASRPDREAYNEQFF

length: 15
V: TRBV27
size: .
D: .
J: TRBJ1-1
DNA: TGTGCCAGCAGTTTGGGGGGGGGCACGGACACTGAAGCTTTCTTT
CDR3: CASSLGGGTDTEAFF

length: 14
V: TRBV20-1
size: many
D: .
J: TRBJ1-5
DNA: TGCAGTGCTAGTAGCGTACAGCTCAATCAGCCCCAGCATTTT
CDR3: CSASSVQLNQPQHF

length: 12
V: TRBV28
size: .
D: .
J: TRBJ1-2
DNA: TGTGCCAGCACCGACACGTTTCGAGGCTACGCCTTC
CDR3: CASTDTFRGYAF

length: 14
V: TRBV27
size: few
D: .
J: TRBJ1-5
DNA: TGTGCCAGCAGGGGAGGGACGGTCAATCAGCCCCAGCATTTT
CDR3: CASRGGTVNQPQHF

length: 13
V: TRBV7-6
size: many
D: .
J: TRBJ2-3
DNA: TGTGCCAGCAGCCCAACCCCCACAGATACGCAGTATTTT
CDR3: CASSPTPTDTQYF

length: 15
V: TRBV20-1
size: few
D: TRBD1
J: TRBJ2-7
DNA: TGCAGTGCTAGAGAGGGAAGGACAGGGGACGACGAGCAGTACTTC
CDR3: CSAREGRTGDDEQYF

length: 17
V: TRBV10-1
size: few
D: TRBD2
J: TRBJ2-3
DNA: TGCGCCAGCAGTGAGAGGAGCAGCGGGGGGGGCACAGATACGCAGTATTTT
CDR3: CASSERSSGGGTDTQYF

length: 13
V: TRBV15
size: .
D: .
J: TRBJ1-1
DNA: TGTGCCACCAGCCCCCGAGGGAACACTGAAGCTTTCTTT
CDR3: CATSPRGNTEAFF

length: 16
V: TRBV15
size: .
D: .
J: TRBJ1-1
DNA: TGTGCCACCAGCAGAGATCAGCCCAGGATGGGCACTGAAGCTTTCTTT
CDR3: CATSRDQPRMGTEAFF

length: 16
V: TRBV28
size: .
D: TRBD1
J: TRBJ1-1
DNA: TGTGCCAGCAGTTTATGGGGGGACAGGGAGAACACTGAAGCTTTCTTT
CDR3: CASSLWGDRENTEAFF

length: 13
V: TRBV20-1
size: few
D: .
J: TRBJ1-2
DNA: TGCAGTGCTAGAGATCAGGGGAATTATGGCTACACCTTC
CDR3: CSARDQGNYGYTF

length: 14
V: TRBV28
size: .
D: .
J: TRBJ1-1
DNA: TGTGCCAGCACCCTCACAACCGGGAACACTGAAGCTTTCTTT
CDR3: CASTLTTGNTEAFF

length: 15
V: TRBV7-9
size: .
D: .
J: TRBJ1-2
DNA: TGTGCCAGCAGCCCCCCCCAGGGCAGTAACTATGGCTACACCTTC
CDR3: CASSPPQGSNYGYTF